The 6 T cell receptor beta chains reported below all come from one sample, sequenced in a study of blood T cell repertoires in COVID-19 (dated by TCRdb to the early 2020s). Library preparation employed the immunoSEQ multiplex PCR assay. The source is immuneACCESS, and TCRdb retained only in-frame sequences with V and J called. Part of the clones is not carried over; for the studies checked, unresolved V genes explain less than half of this, and the remainder is unexplained. The sample data list over 250,000 clones, and approximately 83% of these were observed just once. The ten largest clones capture around 10% of the sample. Source material: peripheral blood. These receptors were obtained from a woman aged 45-65 years who had recovered from COVID-19.

Concerning this clone itself: This may stem from a read error, because a much larger clone lies one nucleotide away. Other DNA sequences of this sample code for an identical CDR3. The chain joins TRBV12-3 or TRBV12-4 to TRBJ1-5; D gene unclear. The CDR3 totals 13 residues. V dropped 3 bases and J dropped 4 bases, with 7 bases sitting between them. The CDR3 here is CASSFRGNQPQHF. The CDR3 region has the DNA TGTGCCAGCAGTTTTCGGGGAAATCAGCCCCAGCATTTT.

This clone was observed a handful of times. The V call is TRBV18, the J call TRBJ2-7; 9 nucleotides match TRBD1. CDR1 and CDR2 from the germline V gene are KGHSH and LQKENI. Germline trimming cut 4 bases from V and 4 bases from J; bases unmatched to any gene: 8. This CDR3 is 15 amino acids long. CDR3 protein: CASSQTQGASYEQYF. CDR3 nucleotides: TGTGCCAGCTCACAAACACAGGGGGCGTCTTACGAGCAGTACTTC.

The DNA for the CDR3 is TGTGCCAGCACCCCCGGAGGGTCCTCCTACGAGCAGTACTTC. It specifies CASTPGGSSYEQYF. The chain carries TRBV9 and TRBJ2-7; possible D gene TRBD2, 6 bases. The CDR3 consists of 14 residues. V was pared by 6 bases and J by 0 bases, with 13 bases between. Germline V gives CDR1 SGDLS, CDR2 YYNGEE.

This clone was found once. V gene TRBV28 combines with J gene TRBJ2-2; possibly TRBD2 for D (6 bases). Trimming shortened V by 6 bases and J by 2 bases, and 16 bases separated the two germline ends. In germline, CDR1 is MDHEN, CDR2 SYDVKM. This CDR3 contains 16 residues. CDR3 in amino acids: CASRPLGGANTGELFF. Written as DNA, the CDR3 is TGTGCCAGCAGACCCTTGGGCGGGGCCAACACCGGGGAGCTGTTTTTT.

The J gene is TRBJ2-7, the V gene TRBV15; TRBD1 matches at 8 bases. This CDR3 contains 17 residues. The junction had 12 bases not matched to a gene; V was cut back by 0 bases and J by 5 bases. Germline V CDR1 and CDR2: LNHNV, YYDKDF (reference sequence). For the CDR3, the DNA is TGTGCCACCAGCAGAGACGGAGGACAGGGAATTTTACACGAGCAGTACTTC. Translating gives CATSRDGGQGILHEQYF.

The chain joins TRBV6-5 to TRBJ1-4; 9 nucleotides line up with TRBD1. Unmatched junction bases numbered 10, after V lost 3 bases and J lost 8 bases. This CDR3 spans 16 amino acids. Looked up from germline, CDR1 is MNHEY and CDR2 is SVGAGI. The CDR3, as DNA: TGTGCCAGCAGTTATTTGGGACAGGGAGGTCAGGAAAAACTGTTTTTT. It is translated as CASSYLGQGGQEKLFF.